The clone carrying this TCR beta chain came up a few times. These data come from a study of T-cell memory formation after mild COVID-19. TCRdb used MiXCR to reprocess the 5' RACE reads, holding one entry per CDR3 protein. The profile shows roughly 480,000 distinct CDR3 sequences, roughly 25% of them singletons. The receptor was derived from an adult woman who had mild COVID-19 (a few samples of this study predate the infection). Cell type and time point are not known. Sequenced: PBMCs or a T cell subset sorted from them (not recorded which).

The CDR3 DNA sequence: TGCGCCAGCAGTCAGCGGGAGACGCCCGCGAACACCGGGGAGCTGTTTTTT. It specifies CASSQRETPANTGELFF. V is TRBV5-1 and J is TRBJ2-2; 8 nucleotides match TRBD2. V was pared by 5 bases and J by 0 bases, with 9 bases of the junction left unmatched. The CDR3 contains 17 residues. Per the germline V gene, CDR1 is SGHRS and CDR2 is YFSETQ.